The clone carrying this T cell receptor (beta chain) was found many times. No antigen is known for it. The entry originates in a study of T cells in Graves' hyperthyroidism and ophthalmopathy. Study-wide findings and caveats: Classification by a 13 V-J model distinguished ophthalmopathy from stable hyperthyroidism. Most expanded thyroid clonotypes above 0.001 recurred in blood.

CDR3 length: 15 amino acids. Trimming removed 4 bases at V and 8 bases at J, with 19 bases between. The germline V gene has CDR1 SGHRS and CDR2 YFSETQ. Using RNA transcripts as the source, TCR beta CDR3 regions were amplified. RT-PCR in the first round (using the HTBI primer set) targeted the TCR CDR3. Each CDR3 protein gets one entry after TCRdb re-called the multiplex PCR reads with MiXCR. The sample holds about 350,000 distinct CDR3 sequences, 17% seen once. The patients, who ranged from 18 to 65 in age, presented with newly diagnosed hyperthyroidism lasting under 2 months. Source material for PBMCs was less than 12 ml fresh peripheral blood.

Sequencing was performed on blood. The clonotype was recovered from a woman aged 25 to 45 with Graves' hyperthyroidism that later progressed to Graves' ophthalmopathy. The chain combines TRBV5-1 with TRBJ2-1; D may be TRBD1 or TRBD2 (5 bases each). CDR3 nucleotides: TGCGCCAGCAGCGCCGCAGGGCTAGAGGGCCATGAGCAGTTCTTC. It codes for CASSAAGLEGHEQFF.